This passage covers 9 T cell receptor beta chains from one sample sequenced in a study of control samples from healthy donors and cancer patients. Measured with immunoSEQ multiplex PCR; TCRdb has only the in-frame clones, and not every one. The sample includes approximately 150,000 clones, roughly 95% of them seen just once. Sequencing was carried out using blood. Receptors originate from a woman in her twenties or thirties in good health.

The chain couples TRBV5-4 to TRBJ2-7, with a possible D match to TRBD2 (6 bases). The CDR3 is 14 amino acids. V lost 0 bases and J lost 4, with 11 bases in between. Per the germline V gene, CDR1 is SGHNT and CDR2 is YYREEE (reference sequence). CDR3 amino acids: CASSLAPGDYEQYF. Here the CDR3 DNA reads TGTGCCAGCAGCTTGGCCCCGGGGGATTACGAGCAGTACTTC.

The chain links TRBV9 to TRBJ2-7; 10 nucleotides line up with TRBD2. Germline V CDR1 and CDR2: SGDLS, YYNGEE. Unmatched junction bases numbered 11, after V lost 4 bases and J lost 4 bases. The CDR3 extends over 16 amino acids. The CDR3 is CASSPSPSGSPYEQYF. As DNA, the CDR3 is TGTGCCAGCAGCCCCTCCCCTAGCGGGAGCCCGTACGAGCAGTACTTC.

The CDR3 sequence: CASSDGWSSGNTIYF. Here the CDR3 DNA reads TGTGCCAGCAGTGATGGTTGGAGCTCTGGAAACACCATATATTTT. This rearrangement joins TRBV25-1 to TRBJ1-3; D is unclear. This CDR3 region has 15 residues. CDR1 is MGHDK and CDR2 is SYGVNS in the germline V gene. Trimming removed 3 bases at V and 0 bases at J, with 9 bases between.

The chain recombines TRBV7-6 with TRBJ1-1; TRBD1 is a possible D gene (5 bases). V lost 4 bases and J 4 bases, leaving 10 bases between the germline ends. CDR1 and CDR2 (germline): SGHVS, FNYEAQ. The CDR3 has 13 residues. The CDR3 is CASSSGRGTEAFF. The CDR3 DNA is TGTGCCAGCAGCTCCGGGAGGGGCACTGAAGCTTTCTTT.

This chain connects TRBV28 to TRBJ2-7, with D perhaps given as TRBD1 or TRBD2 (5 bases each). This CDR3 has 12 amino acids. Germline CDR1 and CDR2: MDHEN and SYDVKM. The germline V and J ends were trimmed by 3 bases and 7 bases, with 10 bases remaining between them. The chain's CDR3 is CASSFPGREQYF. The CDR3 DNA reads TGTGCCAGCAGTTTCCCGGGACGAGAGCAGTACTTC. The variable domain in full, completed from reference TRBV28 and TRBJ2-7, reads DVKVTQSSRYLVKRTGEKVFLECVQDMDHENMFWYRQDPGLGLRLIYFSYDVKMKEKGDIPEGYSVSREKKERFSLILESASTNQTSMYLCASSFPGREQYFGPGTRLTVT.

The chain combines TRBV2 with TRBJ1-6, with D maybe TRBD1 (6 bases). The CDR3 has 15 residues. The V gene lost 6 bases and the J gene lost 5 bases, with 14 bases spanning the gap. Germline CDR1 reads SNHLY; CDR2 reads FYNNEI. The CDR3 region is CASRRGTRNNSPLHF. The CDR3 region has the DNA TGTGCCAGCAGGAGAGGGACAAGAAATAATTCACCCCTCCACTTT.

The chain couples TRBV6-5 to TRBJ1-2; TRBD1 might be the D (5 bases). Germline V gene sequence: CDR1 MNHEY, CDR2 SVGAGI. This CDR3 has 14 residues. Trimming left V 8 bases short and J 3 bases short, with 16 bases between. The CDR3 DNA is TGTGCCAGCGGGTATAGGGGAGATGACTATGGCTACACCTTC. Protein product: CASGYRGDDYGYTF.

The chain has TRBV5-6 and TRBJ2-2; D may correspond to TRBD1 or TRBD2 (6 bases each). The CDR3 has 15 amino acids. In germline, CDR1 is SGHDT, CDR2 YYEEEE. With 2 bases removed from V and 4 bases from J, the gap between germline ends came to 12 bases. CDR3: CASSFSGAGTGELFF. CDR3 nucleotides: TGTGCCAGCAGCTTTTCGGGGGCCGGCACCGGGGAGCTGTTTTTT.

The chain employs TRBV19 and TRBJ2-6; D is unclear. In germline, CDR1 is LNHDA, CDR2 SQIVND (reference sequence). The CDR3 is 15 amino acids. The V end was cut by 3 bases, the J end by 0 bases, with 6 bases between. The CDR3 DNA reads TGTGCCAGTAGTATCCAGGTCTCTGGGGCCAACGTCCTGACTTTC. The encoded protein is CASSIQVSGANVLTF.